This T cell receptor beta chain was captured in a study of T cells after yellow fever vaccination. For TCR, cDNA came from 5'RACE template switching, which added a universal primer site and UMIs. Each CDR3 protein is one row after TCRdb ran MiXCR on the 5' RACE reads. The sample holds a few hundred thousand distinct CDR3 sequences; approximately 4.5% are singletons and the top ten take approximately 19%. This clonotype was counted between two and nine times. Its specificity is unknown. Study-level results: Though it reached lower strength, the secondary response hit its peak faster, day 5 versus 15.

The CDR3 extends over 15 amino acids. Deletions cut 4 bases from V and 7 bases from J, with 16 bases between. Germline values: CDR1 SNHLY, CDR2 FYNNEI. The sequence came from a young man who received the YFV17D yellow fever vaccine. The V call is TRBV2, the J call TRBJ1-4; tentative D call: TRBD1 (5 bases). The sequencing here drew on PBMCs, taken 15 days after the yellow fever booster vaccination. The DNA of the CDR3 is TGTGCCAGCAGTGTACTCGGGGGATTTAGTGAAAAACTGTTTTTT. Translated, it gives CASSVLGGFSEKLFF.